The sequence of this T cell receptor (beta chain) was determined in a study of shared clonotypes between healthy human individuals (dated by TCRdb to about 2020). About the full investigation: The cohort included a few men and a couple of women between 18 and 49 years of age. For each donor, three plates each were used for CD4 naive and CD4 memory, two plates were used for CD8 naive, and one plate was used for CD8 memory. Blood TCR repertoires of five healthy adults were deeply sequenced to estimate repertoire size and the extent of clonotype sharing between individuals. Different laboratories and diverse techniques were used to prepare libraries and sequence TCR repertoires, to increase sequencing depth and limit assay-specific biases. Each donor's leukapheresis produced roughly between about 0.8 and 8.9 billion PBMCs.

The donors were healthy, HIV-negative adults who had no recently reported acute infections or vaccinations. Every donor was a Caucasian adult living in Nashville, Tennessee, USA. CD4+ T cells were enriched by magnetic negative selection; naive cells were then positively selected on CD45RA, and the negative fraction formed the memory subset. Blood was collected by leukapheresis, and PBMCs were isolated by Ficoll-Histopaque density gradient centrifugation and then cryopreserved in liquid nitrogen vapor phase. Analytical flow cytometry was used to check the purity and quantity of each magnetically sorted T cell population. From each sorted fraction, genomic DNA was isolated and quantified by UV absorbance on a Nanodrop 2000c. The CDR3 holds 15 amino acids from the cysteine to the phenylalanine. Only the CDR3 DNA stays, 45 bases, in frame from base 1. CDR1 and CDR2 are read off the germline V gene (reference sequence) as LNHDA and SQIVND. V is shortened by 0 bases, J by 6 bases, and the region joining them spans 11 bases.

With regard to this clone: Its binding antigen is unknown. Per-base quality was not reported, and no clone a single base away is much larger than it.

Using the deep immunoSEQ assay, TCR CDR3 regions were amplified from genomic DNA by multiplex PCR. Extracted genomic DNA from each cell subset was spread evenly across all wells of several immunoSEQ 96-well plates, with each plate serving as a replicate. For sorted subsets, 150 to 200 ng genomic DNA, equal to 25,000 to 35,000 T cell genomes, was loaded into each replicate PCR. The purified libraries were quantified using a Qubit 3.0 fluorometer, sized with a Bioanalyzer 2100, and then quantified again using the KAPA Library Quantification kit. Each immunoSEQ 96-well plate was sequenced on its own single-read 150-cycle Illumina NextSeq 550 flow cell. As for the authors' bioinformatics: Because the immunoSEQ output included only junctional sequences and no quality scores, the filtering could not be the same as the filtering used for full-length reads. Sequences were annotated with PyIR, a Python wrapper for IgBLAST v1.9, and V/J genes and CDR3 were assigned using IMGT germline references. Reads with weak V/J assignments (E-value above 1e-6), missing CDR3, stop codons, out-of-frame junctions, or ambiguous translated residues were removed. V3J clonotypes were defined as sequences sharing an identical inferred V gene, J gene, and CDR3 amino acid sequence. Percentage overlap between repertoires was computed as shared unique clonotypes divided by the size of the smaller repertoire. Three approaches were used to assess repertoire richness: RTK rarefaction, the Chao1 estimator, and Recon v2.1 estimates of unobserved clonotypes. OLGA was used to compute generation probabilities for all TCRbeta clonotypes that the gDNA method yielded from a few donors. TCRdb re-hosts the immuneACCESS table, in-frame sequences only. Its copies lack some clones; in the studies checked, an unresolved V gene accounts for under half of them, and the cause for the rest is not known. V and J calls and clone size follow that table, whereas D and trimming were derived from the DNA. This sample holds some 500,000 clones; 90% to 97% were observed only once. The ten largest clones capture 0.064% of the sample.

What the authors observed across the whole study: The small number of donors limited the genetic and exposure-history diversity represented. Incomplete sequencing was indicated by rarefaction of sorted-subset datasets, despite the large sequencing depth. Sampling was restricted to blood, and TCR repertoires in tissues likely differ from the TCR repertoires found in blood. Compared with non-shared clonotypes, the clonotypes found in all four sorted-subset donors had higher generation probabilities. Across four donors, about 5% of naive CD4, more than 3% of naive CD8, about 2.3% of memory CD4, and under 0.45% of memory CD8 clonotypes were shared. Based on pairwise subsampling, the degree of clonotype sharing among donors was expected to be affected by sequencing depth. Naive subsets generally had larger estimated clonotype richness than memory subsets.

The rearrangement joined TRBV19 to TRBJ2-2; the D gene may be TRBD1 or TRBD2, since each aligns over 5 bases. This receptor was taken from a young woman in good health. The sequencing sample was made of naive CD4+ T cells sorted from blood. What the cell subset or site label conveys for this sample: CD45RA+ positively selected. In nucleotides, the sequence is TGTGCCAGTAGTATAGATGGGGGAGTGGCCGGGGAGCTGTTTTTT. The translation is CASSIDGGVAGELFF.